Reported below is one TCR beta chain. V was cut by 6 bases and J by 4 bases, with 9 bases left in between. Looked up from germline, CDR1 is LGHDT and CDR2 is YNNKEL (reference sequence). This CDR3 comprises 12 residues. TCRdb re-analysed the 5' RACE reads in MiXCR, keeping a single row per CDR3 protein. The sample includes 64,000 or so distinct CDR3 sequences, approximately 11% of them seen just once. This sample stems from a study of early T cells in non-severe SARS-CoV-2 infection. This clonotype was sampled from an adult who was a healthcare worker with PCR-confirmed SARS-CoV-2 infection or an uninfected control (not recorded which). The gene calls are TRBV3-1 and TRBJ1-1; D not certain. The specimen comprised whole blood, sampled at baseline. CDR3 DNA sequence: TGTGCCAGCAGTGGACCTGGCACTGAAGCTTTCTTT. This gives the protein CASSGPGTEAFF. Looking up the rest from reference TRBV3-1 and TRBJ1-1 gives the full variable domain: DTAVSQTPKYLVTQMGNDKSIKCEQNLGHDTMYWYKQDSKKFLKIMFSYNNKELIINETVPNRFSPKSPDKAHLNLHINSLELGDSAVYFCASSGPGTEAFFGQGTRLTVV.